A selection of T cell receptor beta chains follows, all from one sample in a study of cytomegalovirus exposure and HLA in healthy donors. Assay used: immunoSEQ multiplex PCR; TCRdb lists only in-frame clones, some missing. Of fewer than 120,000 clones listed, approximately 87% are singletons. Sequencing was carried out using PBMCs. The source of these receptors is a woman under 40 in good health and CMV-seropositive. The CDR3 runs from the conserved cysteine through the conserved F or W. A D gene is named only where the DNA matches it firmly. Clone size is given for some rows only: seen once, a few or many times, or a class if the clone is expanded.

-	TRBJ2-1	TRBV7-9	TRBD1	TGTGCCAGCGGCCTCAGGGACAGGGCTTACAATGAGCAGTTCTTC	CASGLRDRAYNEQFF
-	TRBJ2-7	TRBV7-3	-	TGTGCCAGCAGCTTAAATCCCCTCCCCTTCGGCGAGCAGTACTTC	CASSLNPLPFGEQYF
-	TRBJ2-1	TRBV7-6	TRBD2	TGTGCCAGCAGCTTAGTTAGCGGGAGTGCCTACAATGAGCAGTTCTTC	CASSLVSGSAYNEQFF
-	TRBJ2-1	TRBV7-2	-	TGTGCCAGCAGCGCTCGACGTTCGCTAGAATACAATGAGCAGTTCTTC	CASSARRSLEYNEQFF
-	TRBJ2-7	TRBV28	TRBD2	TGTGCCAGCTGGACTAGCGGGGAAACTTCCTACGAGCAGTACTTC	CASWTSGETSYEQYF
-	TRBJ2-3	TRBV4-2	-	TGTGCCAGCAGCCCCTCGCCAGATACAGATACGCAGTATTTT	CASSPSPDTDTQYF
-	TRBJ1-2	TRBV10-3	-	TGTGCCATCAGTGGAGGACAAACCCTAGGTCGCTATGGCTACACCTTC	CAISGGQTLGRYGYTF
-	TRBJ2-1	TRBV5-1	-	TGCGCCAGCAGCTTGGGACTAGAAGAGCAGTTCTTC	CASSLGLEEQFF
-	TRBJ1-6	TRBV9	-	TGTGCCAGCAGCGAGGTTGGAGGTACTGGTTCACCCCTCCACTTT	CASSEVGGTGSPLHF
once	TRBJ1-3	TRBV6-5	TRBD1	TGTGCCAGCAGTCGACAGGGTTCTGGAAACACCATATATTTT	CASSRQGSGNTIYF
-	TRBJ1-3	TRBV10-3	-	TGTGCCATCAGTGAGTTTACAGGGTCCGGAAACACCATATATTTT	CAISEFTGSGNTIYF
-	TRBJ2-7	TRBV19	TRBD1	TGTGCCAGTAGTTCCGCTGGGACAGCCTACGAGCAGTACTTC	CASSSAGTAYEQYF
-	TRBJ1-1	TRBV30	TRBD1	TGTGCCTGGAGGAAGAGAGGGACAGGGCGGAACACTGAAGCTTTCTTT	CAWRKRGTGRNTEAFF
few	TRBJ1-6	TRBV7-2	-	TGTGCCAGCAGCCCGATGGGGGCGCCCCTCCACTTT	CASSPMGAPLHF
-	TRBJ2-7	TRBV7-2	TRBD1	TGTGCCAGCAGCTTAGCCGGGACAGGATCCTACGAGCAGTACTTC	CASSLAGTGSYEQYF
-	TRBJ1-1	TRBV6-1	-	TGTGCCAGCAGTGAAGTTGTGGGACTAGGAAGCACTGAAGCTTTCTTT	CASSEVVGLGSTEAFF
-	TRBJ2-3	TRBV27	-	TGTGCCAGCACTACCCCCCCAGATACGCAGTATTTT	CASTTPPDTQYF
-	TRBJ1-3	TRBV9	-	TGTGCCAGCAGCCTTGGCAGTGGCACCATATATTTT	CASSLGSGTIYF
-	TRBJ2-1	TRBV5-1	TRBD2	TGCGCCAGCAGCTTGGGGCTAGCGGGGGCCCCCTACAATGAGCAGTTCTTC	CASSLGLAGAPYNEQFF